This is a list of T cell receptor beta chains from one sample in a study of blood T cell repertoires in COVID-19. Assay used: immunoSEQ multiplex PCR; TCRdb lists only in-frame clones, some missing. The sample records fewer than 250,000 clones, more than 70% being singletons. The specimen was peripheral blood. The receptors originated from a woman between 50 and 59 years old with acute or convalescent COVID-19. Each CDR3 is given with its conserved first and last residue. The order of the fields is J gene, D gene, V gene, clone size, CDR3 protein, CDR3 DNA. The D gene is left open where the match is weak. Some rows mark clone size as missing; the rest say once, few, many or name a class of expanded clone.

TRBJ1-3	-	TRBV28	-	CASTIGGYSSGNTIYF	TGTGCCAGCACCATAGGAGGGTATAGCTCTGGAAACACCATATATTTT
TRBJ2-2	TRBD2	TRBV3-1/TRBV3-2	-	CASSQDVLLAGGRSGELFF	TGTGCCAGCAGCCAAGATGTATTGCTAGCGGGAGGGCGGTCCGGGGAGCTGTTTTTT
TRBJ1-1	TRBD1	TRBV20-1	-	CRRDRDTEAFF	TGCCGGCGAGACAGGGACACTGAAGCTTTCTTT
TRBJ1-1	-	TRBV7-2	few	CASSLLGGNTEAFF	TGTGCCAGCAGCTTACTCGGGGGGAACACTGAAGCTTTCTTT
TRBJ2-6	TRBD1	TRBV28	-	CASSLMGQGFSGANVLTF	TGTGCCAGCAGTTTAATGGGACAGGGCTTCTCTGGGGCCAACGTCCTGACTTTC
TRBJ1-3	-	TRBV30	-	CAWSVQSGGGNTIYF	TGTGCCTGGAGTGTACAATCTGGGGGCGGAAACACCATATATTTT
TRBJ1-2	-	TRBV5-1	-	CASSLDTGPYGYTF	TGCGCCAGCAGCTTAGATACAGGGCCATATGGCTACACCTTC
TRBJ2-1	-	TRBV21-1	-	CASSNSGRLPNEQFF	TGTGCCAGCAGCAATAGCGGGAGATTACCCAATGAGCAGTTCTTC
TRBJ2-6	TRBD2	TRBV3-1/TRBV3-2	-	CASSYATGLAGDSGANVLTF	TGTGCCAGCAGCTACGCGACGGGGCTAGCGGGAGACTCTGGGGCCAACGTCCTGACTTTC
TRBJ2-5	TRBD2	TRBV3-1/TRBV3-2	-	CASSQSSGRAKETQYF	TGTGCCAGCAGCCAAAGTAGCGGGAGGGCCAAAGAGACCCAGTACTTC
TRBJ1-6	TRBD1	TRBV5-6	-	CASSPSTGGNSPLHF	TGTGCCAGCAGCCCCTCCACAGGGGGTAATTCACCCCTCCACTTT
TRBJ1-1	-	TRBV4-2	-	CASSQDYRQATEAFF	TGTGCCAGCAGCCAAGATTATAGGCAGGCCACTGAAGCTTTCTTT
TRBJ2-5	-	TRBV24-1	once	CATEDSTQETQYF	TGTGCCACCGAAGACAGTACCCAAGAGACCCAGTACTTC
TRBJ2-5	-	TRBV24-1	once	CATSLPGLQETQYF	TGTGCCACCAGCCTACCAGGGCTACAAGAGACCCAGTACTTC
TRBJ1-6	-	TRBV12-3/TRBV12-4	-	CASSLSDNSPLHF	TGTGCCAGCAGTTTATCAGATAATTCACCCCTCCACTTT
TRBJ1-2	-	TRBV18	-	CASSPQGQIGIGGYTF	TGTGCCAGCTCACCACAAGGACAGATAGGGATAGGAGGCTACACCTTC
TRBJ1-1	TRBD1	TRBV19	-	CASSDRGRSTEAFF	TGTGCCAGTAGTGACAGGGGAAGAAGCACTGAAGCTTTCTTT
TRBJ2-5	-	TRBV6-1	-	CASSEGGGGAAQTQYF	TGTGCCAGCAGTGAAGGGGGTGGCGGGGCGGCGCAGACCCAGTACTTC
TRBJ2-5	TRBD2	TRBV7-4	-	CASSSQSGRGLVKTQYF	TGTGCCAGCAGCTCCCAAAGCGGGAGAGGGCTGGTGAAGACCCAGTACTTC
TRBJ2-1	-	TRBV2	-	CASSVGQTEQFF	TGTGCCAGCAGTGTTGGGCAGACTGAGCAGTTCTTC
TRBJ2-1	TRBD2	TRBV5-6	-	CASSFRGLAGHNEQFF	TGTGCCAGCAGCTTTAGGGGACTAGCGGGACACAATGAGCAGTTCTTC
TRBJ2-2	TRBD2	TRBV15	few	CATSRVPERESGGELFF	TGTGCCACCAGCAGAGTACCCGAGCGGGAGAGCGGCGGGGAGCTGTTTTTT
TRBJ2-2	TRBD2	TRBV30	-	CAWSGGLASNTGELFF	TGTGCCTGGAGTGGGGGACTAGCGTCGAACACCGGGGAGCTGTTTTTT
TRBJ2-7	TRBD2	TRBV28	-	CASSLGAGLAGGQSYEQYF	TGTGCCAGCAGTTTAGGAGCCGGACTAGCGGGAGGGCAATCCTACGAGCAGTACTTC
TRBJ2-7	-	TRBV30	-	CAWNKDSRTYEQYF	TGTGCCTGGAACAAAGACAGCCGCACCTACGAGCAGTACTTC
TRBJ2-3	TRBD1	TRBV24-1	-	CATSPGTGISTDTQYF	TGTGCCACCAGCCCCGGGACAGGGATTAGCACAGATACGCAGTATTTT
TRBJ1-2	-	TRBV2	-	CASSHRDPGGYTF	TGTGCCAGCAGCCACCGGGATCCGGGAGGCTACACCTTC
TRBJ2-5	-	TRBV11-3	-	CASSFGGQETQYF	TGTGCCAGCAGCTTCGGAGGCCAAGAGACCCAGTACTTC
TRBJ1-2	-	TRBV25-1	-	CASSELFAQDGYTF	TGTGCCAGCAGTGAATTGTTCGCTCAGGATGGCTACACCTTC
TRBJ1-5	TRBD1	TRBV6-5	-	CASSPGGTLLHF	TGTGCCAGCAGTCCAGGGGGGACCTTACTGCATTTT
TRBJ2-1	-	TRBV5-1	-	CASSLERTNNEQFF	TGCGCCAGCAGCTTGGAGAGGACAAACAATGAGCAGTTCTTC
TRBJ2-7	TRBD2	TRBV10-1	-	CASSESGGSSYEQYF	TGCGCCAGCAGTGAGTCGGGGGGGAGCTCCTACGAGCAGTACTTC
TRBJ1-3	-	TRBV5-1	-	CASSPLAAAAGNTIYF	TGCGCCAGCAGCCCATTGGCGGCGGCCGCTGGAAACACCATATATTTT
TRBJ1-3	-	TRBV30	once	CAWRGTGLSGNTIYF	TGTGCCTGGAGAGGGACGGGACTTTCTGGAAACACCATATATTTT
TRBJ1-3	-	TRBV6-5	-	CASLEPGENTIYF	TGTGCCAGCCTGGAGCCAGGGGAAAACACCATATATTTT
TRBJ2-2	TRBD2	TRBV28	once	CASSLAGGNNGELFF	TGTGCCAGCAGTTTAGCGGGAGGAAATAACGGGGAGCTGTTTTTT
TRBJ2-1	TRBD2	TRBV5-4	-	CASSSGLAEVNEQFF	TGTGCCAGCAGCTCTGGACTAGCGGAAGTCAATGAGCAGTTCTTC
TRBJ2-7	-	TRBV2	-	CASSEAGRGRWNEQYF	TGTGCCAGCAGTGAAGCGGGCAGGGGCAGATGGAACGAGCAGTACTTC
TRBJ1-1	TRBD1	TRBV3-1/TRBV3-2	-	CASSHLTGETEAFF	TGTGCCAGCAGCCACCTTACAGGGGAGACTGAAGCTTTCTTT
TRBJ1-2	-	TRBV27	-	CASSYPSRNGYTF	TGTGCCAGCAGTTACCCATCGCGGAATGGCTACACCTTC
TRBJ2-7	TRBD2	TRBV5-4	-	CASSPTGGEGGSEQYF	TGTGCCAGCAGCCCGACCGGGGGGGAGGGTGGTAGCGAGCAGTACTTC
TRBJ1-1	TRBD1	TRBV19	many	CASSDRASQMNTEAFF	TGTGCCAGTAGCGACAGGGCCTCCCAAATGAACACTGAAGCTTTCTTT
TRBJ2-3	TRBD2	TRBV5-1	once	CASSVTSVITDTQYF	TGCGCCAGCAGCGTCACTAGCGTGATCACAGATACGCAGTATTTT
TRBJ1-1	TRBD1	TRBV5-1	few	CASSLGQGAGTTEAFF	TGCGCCAGCAGCTTGGGGCAGGGGGCCGGGACCACTGAAGCTTTCTTT
TRBJ2-3	-	TRBV10-1	-	CASSVYRASTDTQYF	TGCGCCAGCAGTGTTTACAGGGCAAGCACAGATACGCAGTATTTT
TRBJ2-5	TRBD2	TRBV19	-	CASSTGTSGKETQYF	TGTGCCAGTAGTACCGGGACTAGCGGGAAAGAGACCCAGTACTTC
TRBJ2-7	TRBD2	TRBV19	-	CASSIAGTSLQQYF	TGTGCCAGTAGTATAGCCGGGACTAGCCTCCAGCAGTACTTC
TRBJ2-5	TRBD2	TRBV5-1	once	CASSPGGRAQYF	TGCGCCAGCAGCCCGGGAGGTAGGGCCCAGTACTTC
TRBJ2-1	-	TRBV18	-	CASSPDSSYNEQFF	TGTGCCAGCTCACCAGACTCCTCCTACAATGAGCAGTTCTTC
TRBJ2-2	TRBD2	TRBV4-2	-	CATRTSRNTGELFF	TGTGCCACCAGGACTAGCCGAAACACCGGGGAGCTGTTTTTT
TRBJ2-2	-	TRBV19	-	CASLNSLNTGELFF	TGTGCCAGCCTCAACTCCCTAAACACCGGGGAGCTGTTTTTT
TRBJ2-1	TRBD2	TRBV11-3	-	CASSFGGRAGGNEQFF	TGTGCCAGCAGCTTTGGCGGGAGGGCCGGGGGCAATGAGCAGTTCTTC
TRBJ2-7	-	TRBV27	-	CASSFRGRSEQYF	TGTGCCAGCAGTTTCAGGGGCAGGTCAGAGCAGTACTTC
TRBJ1-1	-	TRBV27	-	CASSFRQGTEAFF	TGTGCCAGCAGTTTTAGGCAGGGCACGGAAGCTTTCTTT
TRBJ2-1	TRBD2	TRBV20-1	-	CSASELAGGPHNEQFF	TGCAGTGCTAGTGAACTAGCGGGAGGGCCCCACAATGAGCAGTTCTTC
TRBJ2-1	-	TRBV7-3	-	CASSCWRFPGGHEQFF	TGTGCCAGCAGCTGTTGGCGGTTTCCCGGCGGCCATGAGCAGTTCTTC
TRBJ2-7	-	TRBV7-2	few	CASSQRSGSSYEQYF	TGTGCCAGCAGCCAGCGTAGCGGTAGCTCCTACGAGCAGTACTTC
TRBJ2-3	TRBD1	TRBV3-1/TRBV3-2	-	CASSPSLGQGTDTQYF	TGTGCCAGCAGCCCCTCCCTGGGACAGGGCACAGATACGCAGTATTTT
TRBJ2-3	-	TRBV5-1	-	CASSLGHSTDTQYF	TGCGCCAGCAGCCTGGGACATTCCACAGATACGCAGTATTTT
TRBJ2-1	TRBD2	TRBV7-2	-	CASSPGLGHNEQFF	TGTGCCAGCAGCCCCGGACTAGGGCACAATGAGCAGTTCTTC